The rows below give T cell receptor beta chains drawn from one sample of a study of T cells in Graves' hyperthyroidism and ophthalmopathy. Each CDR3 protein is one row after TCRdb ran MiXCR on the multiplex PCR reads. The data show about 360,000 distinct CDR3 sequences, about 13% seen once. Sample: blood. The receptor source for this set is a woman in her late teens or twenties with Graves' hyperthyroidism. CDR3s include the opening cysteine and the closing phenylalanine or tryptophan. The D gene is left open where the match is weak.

CASSPAGVTQYF TRBD2 TRBV7-9 12 TRBJ2-5
CAWSVGSFDEQYF . TRBV30 13 TRBJ2-7
CAISEEAGYEQYF . TRBV10-3 13 TRBJ2-7
CASSEEWAGGSSEQYF TRBD1 TRBV2 16 TRBJ2-7
CASSLSGGTHSYEQYF . TRBV7-9 16 TRBJ2-7
CSARKAGSYNEQFF TRBD2 TRBV20-1 14 TRBJ2-1
CASHKRRPGGDEKLFF . TRBV12-3/TRBV12-4 16 TRBJ1-4
CASSQAGGRGDEKLFF . TRBV6-1 16 TRBJ1-4
CASSGQGLVLGEQFF TRBD1 TRBV3-1 15 TRBJ2-1
CASSRDRANTEAFF TRBD1 TRBV28 14 TRBJ1-1
CASSLWGGPGSDNEQFF . TRBV5-8 17 TRBJ2-1
CASSLASGRSEQFF TRBD2 TRBV11-2 14 TRBJ2-1
CASSRPEAGELFF . TRBV14 13 TRBJ2-2
CASSAGTETDTQYF . TRBV5-4 14 TRBJ2-3
CASSGQNLYEQYF . TRBV11-1 13 TRBJ2-7
CASSLRVAPTNEQFF . TRBV7-9 15 TRBJ2-1
CASSLAGEPYNEQFF . TRBV5-1 15 TRBJ2-1
CASFGQGTAGANVLTF TRBD1 TRBV7-9 16 TRBJ2-6
CASSQVNGYTF . TRBV3-1 11 TRBJ1-2
CASRDYNEQFF . TRBV2 11 TRBJ2-1
CASGPPDIFRDQPQHF . TRBV12-5 16 TRBJ1-5
CASSFLPVNTEAFF . TRBV28 14 TRBJ1-1
CASSVAIDSPLHF . TRBV2 13 TRBJ1-6
CATTPEGLGEQYF . TRBV2 13 TRBJ2-7
CASTPGQPGNTIYF TRBD1 TRBV19 14 TRBJ1-3
CASSGRLAGDTYNEQFF TRBD2 TRBV3-1 17 TRBJ2-1
CASTYRGGTEAFF TRBD1 TRBV27 13 TRBJ1-1